Listed below are T cell receptor beta chains from one sample, sequenced in a study of blood T cell repertoires in COVID-19. Sequencing used immunoSEQ multiplex PCR; TCRdb keeps in-frame clones, though not all of them. The sample lists roughly 320,000 clones, about nine tenths occurring once. The sequenced sample consisted of PBMCs or T cells enriched from blood (not recorded which). Source of these receptors: a man younger than 45 who had recovered from COVID-19. The CDR3 runs from the conserved cysteine through the conserved F or W.

TRBJ2-7	TRBV6-5	CASRPGTGSSYEQYF
TRBJ2-7	TRBV6-2/TRBV6-3	CASSYREQDSSYEQYF
TRBJ2-7	TRBV20-1	CSASGGKNILF
TRBJ2-2	TRBV30	CAWSGGTANLKGTGELFF
TRBJ1-2	TRBV11-2	CASSPRTAKGNGYTF
TRBJ2-5	TRBV6-1	CASSESQGLRETQYF
TRBJ2-7	TRBV1	CTSSQGSGFPSYEQYF
TRBJ2-5	TRBV4-1	CASSQDFAEQETQYF
TRBJ1-1	TRBV11-2	CASSRSRTGNTEAFF
TRBJ2-7	TRBV29-1	CSVEESSYEQYF
TRBJ2-3	TRBV10-1	CASSSLDSGTDTQYF
TRBJ2-7	TRBV27	CASTAGDYEQYF
TRBJ1-5	TRBV30	CAWSVHSNQPQHF
TRBJ2-2	TRBV11-2	CASSFTGTGELFF
TRBJ2-1	TRBV7-8	CASSSPTILGRALANEQFF
TRBJ1-4	TRBV19	CASTYRTNEKLFF
TRBJ1-1	TRBV27	CASSLTQGRAEAFF
TRBJ2-1	TRBV7-2	CASSLEREGLSVFF
TRBJ2-7	TRBV5-4	CASSHRDVYEQYF
TRBJ2-2	TRBV18	CASSPLITRGGLAGDSRTGELFF
TRBJ1-2	TRBV27	CASSYGQGAGGYTF
TRBJ2-3	TRBV7-8	CASSPRRVAGSTDTQYF
TRBJ2-3	TRBV4-1	CASSQSLQTDTQYF
TRBJ2-7	TRBV27	CASIPLGRNSYEQYF
TRBJ2-3	TRBV2	CASTQFTSGGVGDTQYF
TRBJ2-7	TRBV18	CASSPPTTVSYEQYF
TRBJ2-1	TRBV25-1	CASSEFQGVSYNEQFF
TRBJ2-7	TRBV5-5	CASGRVPDRGYEQYF
TRBJ2-7	TRBV7-9	CASSLVGNNEQYF
TRBJ1-2	TRBV18	CASSPPAVNYGYTF